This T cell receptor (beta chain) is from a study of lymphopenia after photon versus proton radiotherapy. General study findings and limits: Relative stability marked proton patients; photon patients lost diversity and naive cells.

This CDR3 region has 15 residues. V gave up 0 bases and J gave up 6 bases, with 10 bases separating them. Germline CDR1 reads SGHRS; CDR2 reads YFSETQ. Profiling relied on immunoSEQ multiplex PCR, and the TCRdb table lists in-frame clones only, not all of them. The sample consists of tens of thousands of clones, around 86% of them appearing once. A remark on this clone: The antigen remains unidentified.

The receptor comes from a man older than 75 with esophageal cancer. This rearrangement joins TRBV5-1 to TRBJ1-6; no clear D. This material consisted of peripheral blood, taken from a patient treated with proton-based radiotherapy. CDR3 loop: CASSLALGFNSPLHF. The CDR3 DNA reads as TGCGCCAGCAGCTTGGCCCTGGGGTTTAATTCACCCCTCCACTTT.